Shown below are 8 T cell receptor beta chains from a single sample sequenced in a study of T cells in Graves' hyperthyroidism and ophthalmopathy. The investigators amplified TCR beta CDR3 regions from RNA transcripts. The HTBI primer set drove a first-round RT-PCR of the TCR CDR3. TCRdb called the multiplex PCR reads again in MiXCR, with one record for every CDR3 protein. This sample yields about 400,000 distinct CDR3 sequences, of which 14% to 15% are seen a single time; approximately 13% belongs to the top ten. Sample: blood. These receptors were obtained from a man between 18 and 29 years old with Graves' ophthalmopathy.

This clonotype has at least ten counts. The chain has TRBV11-3 and TRBJ2-5; 9 bases agree with TRBD1. This CDR3 has 16 amino acids. V lost 5 bases and J lost 4; bases outside the gene matches: 11. Per the germline V gene, CDR1 is SGHNT and CDR2 is YENEEA. CDR3 DNA: TGTGCCAGCAGCGTCCCAGGACAGGGGACCCGAGAGACCCAGTACTTC. The encoded protein is CASSVPGQGTRETQYF.

This chain joins TRBV6-1 and TRBJ2-7; 9 nucleotides agree with TRBD2. Germline V gene sequence: CDR1 MNHNS, CDR2 SASEGT. This CDR3 spans 14 amino acids. V shed 6 bases and J 4 bases; nucleotides not matched to a gene: 7. Here the CDR3 reads CASRDSGGLYEQYF. The CDR3 bases are TGTGCCAGCAGAGATAGCGGGGGCCTTTACGAGCAGTACTTC.

This chain links TRBV19 with TRBJ2-3, with 9 nucleotides matching TRBD2. CDR3 size: 16 residues. Germline loops: CDR1 LNHDA, CDR2 SQIVND (reference sequence). V was pared by 4 bases and J by 9 bases, with 14 bases of the junction left unmatched. CDR3 coding DNA: TGTGCCAGTAGTAACGCGGGAGGGCGGAACAGGGTAACGCAGTATTTT. Translation: CASSNAGGRNRVTQYF.

In its sample, this clonotype was seen many times. This chain connects TRBV5-1 to TRBJ2-3; no clear D. Trimming took 6 bases from V and 6 from J, leaving 14 bases between them. Germline V CDR1 and CDR2: SGHRS, YFSETQ. There are 13 residues in the CDR3. The CDR3 bases are TGCGCCAGCATGTTCGACCCCGGTGATACGCAGTATTTT. It is translated as CASMFDPGDTQYF.

This clonotype was observed a handful of times. The chain recombines TRBV20-1 with TRBJ2-3; possibly TRBD1 or TRBD2 for D (6 bases each). The V gene's germline CDR1 is DFQATT and CDR2 SNEGSKA (reference sequence). CDR3 length: 17 residues. The ends were cut back, 1 base at V and 2 bases at J, with 19 bases in the middle. The CDR3 is CSARALEEGGLTDTQYF. Here the CDR3 DNA reads TGCAGTGCTAGAGCCCTGGAAGAGGGGGGACTCACAGATACGCAGTATTTT.

There are many counts of this clonotype. The chain combines TRBV5-1 with TRBJ2-7; the D is unclear. The CDR3 consists of 15 residues. The germline gives CDR1 SGHRS, CDR2 YFSETQ. V shed 2 bases and J shed 7 bases, with 19 bases lying between them. The CDR3, as DNA: TGCGCCAGCAGCTTCCTCCGGTTCTCTAGATGGGAGCAGTACTTC. Translated: CASSFLRFSRWEQYF. Using reference TRBV5-1 and TRBJ2-7 for the parts outside the CDR3, the full variable domain is KAGVTQTPRYLIKTRGQQVTLSCSPISGHRSVSWYQQTPGQGLQFLFEYFSETQRNKGNFPGRFSGRQFSNSRSEMNVSTLELGDSALYLCASSFLRFSRWEQYFGPGTRLTVT.

Turning to this clonotype: This may be a read error: a much more frequent sequence differs by one nucleotide. J is TRBJ1-2 and V is TRBV7-9; TRBD1 matches 10 bases. The CDR3 contains 17 residues. Germline lookup yields CDR1 SEHNR and CDR2 FQNEAQ (reference sequence). The CDR3 protein is CASSGRDRGTRGGGYAF. In nucleotides, the CDR3 is TGTGCCAGCAGCGGACGGGACAGGGGCACGCGGGGTGGTGGCTACGCCTTC.

This clonotype has a count of ten or more. The V call is TRBV4-1, the J call TRBJ1-6, with D possibly TRBD1 on 5 matching bases. CDR3 length: 15 amino acids. Germline lookup yields CDR1 MGHRA and CDR2 YSYEKL. The V and J ends lost 0 bases and 9 bases respectively, with 12 bases between them. CDR3 protein: CASSQDGDRGSPLHF. In DNA form, the CDR3 reads TGCGCCAGCAGCCAAGATGGAGACAGAGGTTCACCCCTCCACTTT.